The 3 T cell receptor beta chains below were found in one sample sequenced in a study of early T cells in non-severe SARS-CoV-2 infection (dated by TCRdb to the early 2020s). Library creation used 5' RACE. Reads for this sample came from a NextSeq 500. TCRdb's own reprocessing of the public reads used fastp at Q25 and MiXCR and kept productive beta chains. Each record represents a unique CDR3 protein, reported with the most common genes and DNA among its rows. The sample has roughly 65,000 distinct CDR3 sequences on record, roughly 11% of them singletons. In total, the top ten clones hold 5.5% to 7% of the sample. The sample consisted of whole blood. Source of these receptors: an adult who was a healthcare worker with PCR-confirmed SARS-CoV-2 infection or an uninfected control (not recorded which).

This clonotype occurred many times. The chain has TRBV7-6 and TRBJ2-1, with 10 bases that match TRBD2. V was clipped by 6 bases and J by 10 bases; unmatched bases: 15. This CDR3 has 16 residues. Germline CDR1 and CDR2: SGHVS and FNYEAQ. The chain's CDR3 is CASSGEGLAGVEEQFF. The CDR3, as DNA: TGTGCCAGCAGTGGAGAAGGGCTAGCGGGAGTAGAGGAGCAGTTCTTC.

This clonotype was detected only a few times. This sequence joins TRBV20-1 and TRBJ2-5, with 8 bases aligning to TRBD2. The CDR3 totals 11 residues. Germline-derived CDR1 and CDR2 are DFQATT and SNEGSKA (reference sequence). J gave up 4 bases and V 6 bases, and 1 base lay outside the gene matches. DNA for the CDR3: TGCAGTGCGCGGGAGGTAGAGACCCAGTACTTC. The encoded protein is CSAREVETQYF.

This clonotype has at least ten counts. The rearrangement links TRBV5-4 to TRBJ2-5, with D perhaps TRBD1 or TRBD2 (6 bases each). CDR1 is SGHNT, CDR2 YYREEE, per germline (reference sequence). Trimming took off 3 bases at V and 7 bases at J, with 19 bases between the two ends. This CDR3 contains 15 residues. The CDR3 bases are TGTGCCAGCAGCTGGCCTGGGGGGCTGAGTGGGACCCAGTACTTC. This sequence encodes CASSWPGGLSGTQYF.